This is a list of T cell receptor beta chains from one sample in a study of blood T cells in healthy people across ages. TCRdb re-called the 5' RACE reads through MiXCR, storing one row per CDR3 protein. The sample holds about 640,000 distinct CDR3 sequences, roughly 50% seen once. Sequenced material: blood. Receptor source: a man between 60 and 75 years old in good health. Both conserved end residues are part of each CDR3. Fields, in order: CDR3 protein, CDR3 DNA, CDR3 length, clone size, V gene, J gene, D gene. The D gene is left open where the match is weak. Not every row has a clone size; where given, it reads once, few, many or a size class.

CDR3: CSVRTTSTDTQYF; DNA: TGCAGCGTTAGGACAACGAGCACAGATACGCAGTATTTT; length: 13; size: -; V: TRBV29-1; J: TRBJ2-3; D: -
CDR3: CASSLAPAGPSTDTQYF; DNA: TGTGCCAGCAGCTTAGCTCCAGCGGGCCCTAGCACAGATACGCAGTATTTT; length: 17; size: -; V: TRBV7-2; J: TRBJ2-3; D: -
CDR3: CSARVSGAGYGYTF; DNA: TGCAGTGCTAGGGTTTCAGGGGCTGGGTATGGCTACACCTTC; length: 14; size: -; V: TRBV20-1; J: TRBJ1-2; D: -
CDR3: CASSLDSSGDNEQFF; DNA: TGTGCCAGCAGCTTGGATAGTAGCGGGGACAATGAGCAGTTCTTC; length: 15; size: -; V: TRBV4-2; J: TRBJ2-1; D: TRBD2
CDR3: CASSRSGTENTGELFF; DNA: TGCGCCAGCAGCCGATCCGGGACAGAGAACACCGGGGAGCTGTTTTTT; length: 16; size: -; V: TRBV5-1; J: TRBJ2-2; D: TRBD1
CDR3: CASSEEGVRYGYTF; DNA: TGTGCCAGCAGTGAAGAAGGGGTACGGTATGGCTACACCTTC; length: 14; size: -; V: TRBV6-1; J: TRBJ1-2; D: -
CDR3: CASSLAGLEKLFF; DNA: TGTGCCAGCAGCTTAGCAGGGCTGGAAAAACTGTTTTTT; length: 13; size: -; V: TRBV11-2; J: TRBJ1-4; D: -
CDR3: CASSLALTGINTGELFF; DNA: TGTGCCAGCAGTTTAGCGCTGACGGGGATAAACACCGGGGAGCTGTTTTTT; length: 17; size: once; V: TRBV12-3/TRBV12-4; J: TRBJ2-2; D: -
CDR3: CASTQADQLDLNEQFF; DNA: TGTGCCAGCACACAGGCAGATCAGCTGGATTTAAATGAGCAGTTCTTC; length: 16; size: -; V: TRBV27; J: TRBJ2-1; D: -
CDR3: CSVRDSYGYTF; DNA: TGCAGCGTTCGGGACAGCTATGGCTACACCTTC; length: 11; size: few; V: TRBV29-1; J: TRBJ1-2; D: TRBD1
CDR3: CASSRSPGQEPTNEKLFF; DNA: TGCGCCAGCAGCCGCTCACCGGGACAGGAGCCAACTAATGAAAAACTGTTTTTT; length: 18; size: once; V: TRBV4-1; J: TRBJ1-4; D: TRBD1
CDR3: CASSSGLADYNEQFF; DNA: TGCGCCAGCAGCTCGGGACTAGCGGACTACAATGAGCAGTTCTTC; length: 15; size: -; V: TRBV5-1; J: TRBJ2-1; D: TRBD2
CDR3: CASSQPGVGTDTQYF; DNA: TGTGCCAGCAGCCAACCCGGGGTAGGCACAGATACGCAGTATTTT; length: 15; size: -; V: TRBV3-1; J: TRBJ2-3; D: -
CDR3: CASNVISYGYTF; DNA: TGTGCCAGCAACGTGATTAGCTATGGCTACACCTTC; length: 12; size: -; V: TRBV28; J: TRBJ1-2; D: -
CDR3: CASSLDLIAGASYEQYF; DNA: TGTGCCAGCAGCTTAGATCTAATAGCGGGGGCCTCCTACGAGCAGTACTTC; length: 17; size: -; V: TRBV11-2; J: TRBJ2-7; D: TRBD2
CDR3: CASSESDPGSSYNEQFF; DNA: TGCGCCAGCAGTGAGTCGGACCCGGGGAGCTCCTACAATGAGCAGTTCTTC; length: 17; size: -; V: TRBV10-2; J: TRBJ2-1; D: -
CDR3: CASSQRTLHNEQFF; DNA: TGTGCCAGCAGCCAACGGACTCTGCACAATGAGCAGTTCTTC; length: 14; size: few; V: TRBV3-1; J: TRBJ2-1; D: -
CDR3: CASSLPGYTEAFF; DNA: TGTGCCAGCAGTTTACCAGGTTACACTGAAGCTTTCTTT; length: 13; size: -; V: TRBV27; J: TRBJ1-1; D: -
CDR3: CASSVGVWTAGYTF; DNA: TGCGCCAGCAGCGTGGGTGTGTGGACGGCTGGCTACACCTTC; length: 14; size: -; V: TRBV5-1; J: TRBJ1-2; D: -
CDR3: CASSPSPRMETQYF; DNA: TGTGCCAGCAGCCCGTCTCCGAGGATGGAGACCCAGTACTTC; length: 14; size: -; V: TRBV7-8; J: TRBJ2-5; D: -
CDR3: CASSEWAGVSSYNEQFF; DNA: TGCGCCAGCAGTGAATGGGCGGGGGTGAGCTCCTACAATGAGCAGTTCTTC; length: 17; size: -; V: TRBV10-2; J: TRBJ2-1; D: TRBD2
CDR3: CASSQPWDGETQYF; DNA: TGTGCCAGCAGCCAGCCCTGGGACGGGGAGACCCAGTACTTC; length: 14; size: once; V: TRBV7-2; J: TRBJ2-5; D: -
CDR3: CASSDQGMGYGYTF; DNA: TGTGCCAGCAGTGACCAGGGAATGGGCTATGGCTACACCTTC; length: 14; size: -; V: TRBV2; J: TRBJ1-2; D: -
CDR3: CASSISGTRYNEQFF; DNA: TGTGCCAGCAGCATTAGCGGGACGAGGTACAATGAGCAGTTCTTC; length: 15; size: once; V: TRBV7-9; J: TRBJ2-1; D: TRBD2
CDR3: CASSNRDSTDTQYF; DNA: TGTGCCAGCAGTAACAGGGATTCCACAGATACGCAGTATTTT; length: 14; size: few; V: TRBV6-5; J: TRBJ2-3; D: -
CDR3: CASSLSRGTGELFF; DNA: TGTGCCAGCAGCCTCAGTAGGGGAACCGGGGAGCTGTTTTTT; length: 14; size: -; V: TRBV11-3; J: TRBJ2-2; D: -